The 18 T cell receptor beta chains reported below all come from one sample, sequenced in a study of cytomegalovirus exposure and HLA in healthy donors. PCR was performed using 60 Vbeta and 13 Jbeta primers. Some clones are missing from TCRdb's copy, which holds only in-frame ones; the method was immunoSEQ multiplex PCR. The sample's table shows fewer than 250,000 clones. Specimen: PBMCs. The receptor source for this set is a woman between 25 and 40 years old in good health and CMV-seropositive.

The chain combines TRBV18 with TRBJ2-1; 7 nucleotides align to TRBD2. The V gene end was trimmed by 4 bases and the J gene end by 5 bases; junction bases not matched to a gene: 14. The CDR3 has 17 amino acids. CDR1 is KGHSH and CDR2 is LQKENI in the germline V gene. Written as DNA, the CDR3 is TGTGCCAGCTCACACTCTGCTCTGGCGGGAGTCAACAATGAGCAGTTCTTC. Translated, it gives CASSHSALAGVNNEQFF.

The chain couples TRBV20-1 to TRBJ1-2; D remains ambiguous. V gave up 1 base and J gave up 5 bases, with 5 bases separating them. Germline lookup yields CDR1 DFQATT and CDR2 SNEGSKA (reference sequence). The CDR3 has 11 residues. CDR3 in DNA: TGCAGTGCTAGAGCGGGATATGGCTACACCTTC. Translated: CSARAGYGYTF.

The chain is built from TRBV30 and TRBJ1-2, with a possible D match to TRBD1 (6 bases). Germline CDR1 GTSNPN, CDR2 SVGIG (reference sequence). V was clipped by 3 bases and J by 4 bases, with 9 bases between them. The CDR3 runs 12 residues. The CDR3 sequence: CAWSTTGYGYTF. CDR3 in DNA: TGTGCCTGGAGCACGACAGGCTATGGCTACACCTTC.

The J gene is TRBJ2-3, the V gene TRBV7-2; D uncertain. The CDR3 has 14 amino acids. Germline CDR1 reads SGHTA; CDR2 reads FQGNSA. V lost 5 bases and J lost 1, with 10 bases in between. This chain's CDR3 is CASSPYSRTDTQYF. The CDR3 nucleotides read TGTGCCAGCAGCCCATACTCACGCACAGATACGCAGTATTTT.

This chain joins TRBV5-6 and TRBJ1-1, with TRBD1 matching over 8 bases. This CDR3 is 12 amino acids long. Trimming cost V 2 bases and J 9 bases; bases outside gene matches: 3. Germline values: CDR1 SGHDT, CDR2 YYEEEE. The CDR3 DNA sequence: TGTGCCAGCAGCTTCGGGACAGGTAAAGCTTTCTTT. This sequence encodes CASSFGTGKAFF.

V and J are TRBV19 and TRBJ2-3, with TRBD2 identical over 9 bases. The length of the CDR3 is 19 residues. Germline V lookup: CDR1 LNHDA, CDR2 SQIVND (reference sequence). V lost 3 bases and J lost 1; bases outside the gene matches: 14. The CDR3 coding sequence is TGTGCCAGTAGTATCGGTAGGGCTAGCGGGATTTCAGGCACAGATACGCAGTATTTT. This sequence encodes CASSIGRASGISGTDTQYF.

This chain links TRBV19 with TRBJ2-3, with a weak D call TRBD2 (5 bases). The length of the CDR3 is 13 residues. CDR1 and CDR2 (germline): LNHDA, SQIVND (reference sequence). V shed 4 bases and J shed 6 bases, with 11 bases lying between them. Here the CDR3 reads CASSNPGIDTQYF. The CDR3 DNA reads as TGTGCCAGTAGTAACCCCGGGATCGATACGCAGTATTTT.

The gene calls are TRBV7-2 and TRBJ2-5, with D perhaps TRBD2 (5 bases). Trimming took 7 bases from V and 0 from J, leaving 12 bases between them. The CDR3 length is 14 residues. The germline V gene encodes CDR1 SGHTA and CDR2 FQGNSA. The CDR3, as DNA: TGTGCCAGCACCCTCGGGATACACCAAGAGACCCAGTACTTC. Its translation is CASTLGIHQETQYF.

The CDR3 reads CASSPRNAGNEKLFF. The CDR3 bases are TGTGCCAGCTCACCACGGAACGCGGGGAATGAAAAACTGTTTTTT. The genes are TRBV18 and TRBJ1-4; the D is unclear. This CDR3 is 15 amino acids long. Germline values: CDR1 KGHSH, CDR2 LQKENI. V lost 1 base, J lost 5 bases, and 11 bases lay in between.

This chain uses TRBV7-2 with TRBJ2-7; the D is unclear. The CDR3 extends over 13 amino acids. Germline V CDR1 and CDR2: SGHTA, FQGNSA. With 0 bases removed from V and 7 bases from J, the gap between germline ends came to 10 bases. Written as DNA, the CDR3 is TGTGCCAGCAGCTTAGCCCGTTACGGGGAGCAGTACTTC. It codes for CASSLARYGEQYF.

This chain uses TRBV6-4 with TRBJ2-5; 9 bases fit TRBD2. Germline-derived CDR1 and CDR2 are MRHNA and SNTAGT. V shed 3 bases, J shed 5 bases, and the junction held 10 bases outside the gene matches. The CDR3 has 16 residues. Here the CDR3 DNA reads TGTGCCAGCAGTGAACCGAGCGGGGGGCGTGGGGAGACCCAGTACTTC. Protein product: CASSEPSGGRGETQYF.

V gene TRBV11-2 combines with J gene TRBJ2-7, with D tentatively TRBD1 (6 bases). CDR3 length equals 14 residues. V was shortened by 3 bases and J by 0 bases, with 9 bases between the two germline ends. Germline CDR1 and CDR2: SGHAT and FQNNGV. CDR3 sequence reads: CASSFWGPSYEQYF. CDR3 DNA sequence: TGTGCCAGCAGCTTCTGGGGGCCCTCCTACGAGCAGTACTTC.

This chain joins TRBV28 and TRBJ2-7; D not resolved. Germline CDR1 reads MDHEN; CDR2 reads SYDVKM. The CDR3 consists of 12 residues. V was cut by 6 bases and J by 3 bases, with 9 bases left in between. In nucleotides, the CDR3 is TGTGCCAGCAGATATGGCAGCTACGAGCAGTACTTC. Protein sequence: CASRYGSYEQYF.

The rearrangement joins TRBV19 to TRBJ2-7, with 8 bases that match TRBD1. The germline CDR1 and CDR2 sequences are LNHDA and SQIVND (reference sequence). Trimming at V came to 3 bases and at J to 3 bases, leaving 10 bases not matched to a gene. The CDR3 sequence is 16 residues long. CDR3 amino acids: CASSIDTLDRVYEQYF. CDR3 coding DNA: TGTGCCAGTAGTATCGATACTCTGGACAGGGTCTACGAGCAGTACTTC.

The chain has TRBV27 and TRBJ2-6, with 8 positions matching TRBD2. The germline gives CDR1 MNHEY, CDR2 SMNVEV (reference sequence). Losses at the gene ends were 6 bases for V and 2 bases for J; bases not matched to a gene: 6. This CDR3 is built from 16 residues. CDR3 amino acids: CASSSFGRAGANVLTF. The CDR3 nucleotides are TGTGCCAGCAGCTCCTTCGGGAGGGCTGGGGCCAACGTCCTGACTTTC.

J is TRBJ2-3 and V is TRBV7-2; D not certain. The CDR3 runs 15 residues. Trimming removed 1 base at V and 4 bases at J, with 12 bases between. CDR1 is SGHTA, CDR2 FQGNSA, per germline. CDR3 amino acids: CASSLVGSLADTQYF. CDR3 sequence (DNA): TGTGCCAGCAGCTTAGTGGGTAGCCTAGCAGATACGCAGTATTTT.

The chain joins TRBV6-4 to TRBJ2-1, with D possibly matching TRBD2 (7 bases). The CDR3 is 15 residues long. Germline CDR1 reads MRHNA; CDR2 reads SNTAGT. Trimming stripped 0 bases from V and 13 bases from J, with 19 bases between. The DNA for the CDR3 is TGTGCCAGCAGTGACTCCGAGGAGGGGGGGGCCAAACAGTTCTTC. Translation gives CASSDSEEGGAKQFF.

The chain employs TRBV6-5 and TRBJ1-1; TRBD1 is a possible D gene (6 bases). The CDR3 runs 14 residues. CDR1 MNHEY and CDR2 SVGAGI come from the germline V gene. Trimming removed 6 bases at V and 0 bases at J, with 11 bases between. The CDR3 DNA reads TGTGCCAGCAGGGCCCAGGGGATGAACACTGAAGCTTTCTTT. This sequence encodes CASRAQGMNTEAFF.